These T cell receptor beta chains were read from a single sample in a study of T cells in Graves' hyperthyroidism and ophthalmopathy. TCRdb reanalysed the multiplex PCR reads using MiXCR and keeps one entry per CDR3 protein. The sample lists approximately 400,000 distinct CDR3 sequences, approximately 17% seen once, with around 40% in the top ten. The sequencing input was blood. The receptors derive from a man aged 18 to 30 with Graves' ophthalmopathy. The CDR3 runs from the conserved cysteine through the conserved F or W. The D gene is left open where the match is weak. Clone size appears in some rows only: once, few, many, or a class for an expanded clone.

j_call | clone_size | d_call | v_call | cdr3_nt | cdr3_aa
TRBJ1-6 | few | TRBD1 | TRBV9 | TGTGCCAGCAGGTCAGGGGGAGAGTCCTATAATTCACCCCTCCACTTT | CASRSGGESYNSPLHF
TRBJ2-1 | NA | NA | TRBV29-1 | TGCAGCGTTGGGAGGAGGCTAGGGTTGGACAATGAGCAGTTCTTC | CSVGRRLGLDNEQFF
TRBJ2-7 | NA | TRBD1 | TRBV28 | TGTGCCAGCAGTCCCCCGGGACAGGGGGCTGCCGAGCAGTACTTC | CASSPPGQGAAEQYF
TRBJ2-5 | NA | TRBD1 | TRBV7-9 | TGTGCCAGCAGCTGGGACAGGGGGAGTCGAGAGACCCAGTACTTC | CASSWDRGSRETQYF
TRBJ2-3 | once | TRBD1 | TRBV2 | TGTGCCAGCATCCTACCGGGACAGGGGGCGGGGGATACGCAGTATTTT | CASILPGQGAGDTQYF
TRBJ1-5 | many | NA | TRBV18 | TGTGCCAGCTCACCAGGGAGGCAGCCCCAGCATTTT | CASSPGRQPQHF
TRBJ2-1 | few | NA | TRBV7-9 | TGTGCCAGCAGCCTCCCCTGGGAGAGCTCCTACAATGAGCAGTTCTTC | CASSLPWESSYNEQFF
TRBJ1-4 | many | NA | TRBV5-1 | TGCGCCAGCAGGGACAGCGATGCAACTAATGAAAAACTGTTTTTT | CASRDSDATNEKLFF
TRBJ2-1 | many | NA | TRBV7-3 | TGTGCCAGCAGCTTAGGGTTTGTTGGCAATGAGCAGTTCTTC | CASSLGFVGNEQFF
TRBJ1-3 | NA | NA | TRBV6-1 | TGTGCCAGCACCCGGAAGGGGGCTGGAAACACCATATATTTT | CASTRKGAGNTIYF
TRBJ2-7 | many | NA | TRBV6-1 | TGTGCCAGCAGTGAGGAGGCGGGGGCTTCCCGCGAGCAGTACTTC | CASSEEAGASREQYF
TRBJ2-5 | NA | NA | TRBV16 | TGTGCCAGCAGCCAAGTGACTCCCTTAGAGACCCAGTACTTC | CASSQVTPLETQYF
TRBJ1-6 | few | TRBD1 | TRBV19 | TGTGCCAGTAGACGGACAGGGACCACTAATTCACCCCTCCACTTT | CASRRTGTTNSPLHF
TRBJ1-1 | many | NA | TRBV12-3/TRBV12-4 | TGTGCCAGCAGTTGGGGCAACAGGGAAGCTTTCTTT | CASSWGNREAFF
TRBJ1-2 | NA | TRBD1 | TRBV6-1 | TGTGCCAGCACTCCTCTTGCGGGACAGGGGACGGACGGCTACACCTTC | CASTPLAGQGTDGYTF
TRBJ2-5 | many | TRBD2 | TRBV7-9 | TGTGCCAGCAGCTCAACATTACTAGCGGGGTTGGAGACCCAGTACTTC | CASSSTLLAGLETQYF
TRBJ2-7 | NA | NA | TRBV7-8 | TGTGCCAGCAGCCTAGGGCGGAAGAGCTCCTACGAGCAGTACTTC | CASSLGRKSSYEQYF
TRBJ1-1 | NA | TRBD1 | TRBV19 | TGTGCCAGTAGTATGGAACAGGGGGCTGAAGCTTTCTTT | CASSMEQGAEAFF
TRBJ1-1 | many | NA | TRBV12-3/TRBV12-4 | TGTGCCAGCAGTCGGGTCACTGAAGCTTTCTTT | CASSRVTEAFF
TRBJ1-1 | NA | NA | TRBV2 | TGTGCCAGCAGTCAGTCGGGACAATCTAGGAGCACTGAAGCTTTCTTT | CASSQSGQSRSTEAFF
TRBJ2-1 | many | NA | TRBV20-1 | TGCAGTGCTATTAAAGGGAATGAGCAGTTCTTC | CSAIKGNEQFF
TRBJ2-7 | few | NA | TRBV3-1 | TGTGCCAGCAGCCGAGGGATCGCCTACGAGCAGTACTTC | CASSRGIAYEQYF
TRBJ2-1 | once | TRBD1 | TRBV7-2 | TGTGCCAGCAGCTTACAGGGGGCGTACTACGATGAGCAGTTCTTC | CASSLQGAYYDEQFF
TRBJ2-7 | many | NA | TRBV4-1 | TGCGCCAGCAGCCAGACAGGAAAGCTCTACGAGCAGTACTTC | CASSQTGKLYEQYF
TRBJ2-5 | NA | NA | TRBV5-1 | TGCGCCAGCAGCCTCCAATCCGACCCAAGGCAGACCCAGTACTTC | CASSLQSDPRQTQYF
TRBJ1-5 | NA | NA | TRBV27 | TGTGCCAGCAGTTTCTTGGGAGGGTTTCAGCCCCAGCATTTT | CASSFLGGFQPQHF
TRBJ1-3 | NA | TRBD1 | TRBV3-1 | TGTGCCAGCAGCCAGGGACAGGCTGGAAACACCATATATTTT | CASSQGQAGNTIYF
TRBJ1-6 | few | NA | TRBV6-1 | TGTGCCAGCAGTGAGGGTTTCAATTCACCCCTCCACTTT | CASSEGFNSPLHF
TRBJ2-7 | many | NA | TRBV20-1 | TGCAGTGCTAGAAACCCGCTGGACAGCCACGAGCAGTACTTC | CSARNPLDSHEQYF
TRBJ2-1 | NA | TRBD2 | TRBV20-1 | TGCAGTGCTAGAGTGAGGGCGGGGGGGCGCGACCATGAGCAGTTCTTC | CSARVRAGGRDHEQFF
TRBJ1-2 | few | NA | TRBV3-1 | TGTGCCAGCAGCCAAGCTCTCGACAGAAGTGGCTACACCTTC | CASSQALDRSGYTF
TRBJ2-1 | NA | NA | TRBV20-1 | TGCAGTGCTAGGATGAATGAGCAGTTCTTC | CSARMNEQFF
TRBJ2-1 | many | TRBD2 | TRBV2 | TGTGCCAGCAGCCGTACTAGCGGGGGGCCCGCCACCTTCTACAATGAGCAGTTCTTC | CASSRTSGGPATFYNEQFF
TRBJ2-4 | NA | NA | TRBV6-1 | TGTGCCAGCAGTCCACAGGGCCTAGCCAAAAACATTCAGTACTTC | CASSPQGLAKNIQYF
TRBJ2-3 | few | TRBD2 | TRBV7-9 | TGTGCCAGCAGCGCGGGACTAGCGGAGTCTGATACGCAGTATTTT | CASSAGLAESDTQYF
TRBJ2-1 | many | NA | TRBV3-1 | TGTGCCAGCAGCCTACCCTCGGGGGATGAGCAGTTCTTC | CASSLPSGDEQFF
TRBJ2-7 | once | NA | TRBV10-3 | TGTGCCGTCAGTGACGGGGGGCGCTCCTACGAGCAGTACTTC | CAVSDGGRSYEQYF
TRBJ2-6 | NA | NA | TRBV19 | TGTGCCAGTAGTATCTTGGCTGAATCCTCTGGGGCCAACGTCCTGACTTTC | CASSILAESSGANVLTF
TRBJ2-6 | few | NA | TRBV11-2 | TGTGCCAGCAGTCGACACCACTCTGGGGCCAACGTCCTGACTTTC | CASSRHHSGANVLTF
TRBJ2-5 | many | NA | TRBV7-2 | TGTGCCAGCAGCTTAGTCGCCGGGGAAGGAGAGACCCAGTACTTC | CASSLVAGEGETQYF
TRBJ2-3 | NA | NA | TRBV12-3/TRBV12-4 | TGTGCCAGCAGTCTTTTCAGGGGCACAGATACGCAGTATTTT | CASSLFRGTDTQYF
TRBJ1-6 | few | NA | TRBV6-2/TRBV6-3 | TGTGCCAGCAGACTCAGACAGTCCGGGGGGTCCTATAATTCACCCCTCCACTTT | CASRLRQSGGSYNSPLHF
TRBJ2-1 | many | TRBD2 | TRBV7-6 | TGTGCCAACAGCCAGACTAGCGGGGGGCCCACCTACAATGAGCAGTTCTTC | CANSQTSGGPTYNEQFF
TRBJ1-1 | many | NA | TRBV12-3/TRBV12-4 | TGTGCCAGCAGTTCGGGGCAAGGGAGCACTGAAGCTTTCTTT | CASSSGQGSTEAFF
TRBJ2-1 | NA | TRBD2 | TRBV28 | TGTGCCAGCAGTGGGGGGGGTCCGTCAGGCGAGCAGTTCTTC | CASSGGGPSGEQFF
TRBJ2-3 | many | NA | TRBV12-3/TRBV12-4 | TGTGCCAGCAACCGGGACCTAGCGCCAGGAGACACGCAGTATTTT | CASNRDLAPGDTQYF
TRBJ2-3 | NA | NA | TRBV29-1 | TGCAGCGTCGTCAGGCAGGGAGCCGGCACAGATACGCAGTATTTT | CSVVRQGAGTDTQYF
TRBJ2-7 | many | NA | TRBV3-1 | TGTGCCAGCAGCCAACAACTATACGAGCAGTACTTC | CASSQQLYEQYF
TRBJ1-1 | many | NA | TRBV6-5 | TGTGCCAGCAGTTACGACCGGACAGCGAACACTGAAGCTTTCTTT | CASSYDRTANTEAFF
TRBJ1-5 | NA | TRBD1 | TRBV5-1 | TGCGCCAGCAGCCGCGGGGGACAGGGGGATCAGCCCCAGCATTTT | CASSRGGQGDQPQHF